These 21 T cell receptor beta chains share one sample of origin, sequenced in a study of Graves' ophthalmopathy and Graves' hyperthyroidism. Amplified TCR beta CDR3 regions were obtained using RNA transcripts as template. Amplification began with first-round RT-PCR using HTBI primers, then second-round multiplex PCR was performed. TCRdb reanalysed the multiplex PCR reads using MiXCR and keeps one entry per CDR3 protein. Here the sample spans 650,000 to 900,000 distinct CDR3 sequences, 40% being singletons. Sample: peripheral blood. The receptor set was obtained from an adult man with Graves' ophthalmopathy.

This clonotype occurred a few times. The chain is built from TRBV7-8 and TRBJ2-3; no definite D call. V was shortened by 5 bases and J by 3 bases, with 12 bases between the two germline ends. CDR3 length: 14 amino acids. Germline V gives CDR1 SGHVS, CDR2 FQNEAQ. The CDR3 here is CASSRPLYTDTQYF. The CDR3 bases are TGTGCCAGCAGCCGGCCGCTCTATACAGATACGCAGTATTTT. The full variable domain, with the rest looked up from reference TRBV7-8 and TRBJ2-3, is GAGVSQSPRYKVAKRGQDVALRCDPISGHVSLFWYQQALGQGPEFLTYFQNEAQLDKSGLPSDRFFAERPEGSVSTLKIQRTQQEDSAVYLCASSRPLYTDTQYFGPGTRLTVL.

A few counts support this clonotype. The V gene is TRBV5-6, the J gene TRBJ2-5, with D hard to call. Germline V gives CDR1 SGHDT, CDR2 YYEEEE. V gave up 4 bases and J gave up 1 base, with 14 bases separating them. The CDR3 is 15 residues long. Written as DNA, the CDR3 is TGTGCCAGCAGCGCATTACAACCTATCCAAGAGACCCAGTACTTC. It translates to CASSALQPIQETQYF.

The rearrangement links TRBV2 to TRBJ1-1; no clear D gene. The CDR3 has 13 residues. Germline V gene data show CDR1 as SNHLY and CDR2 as FYNNEI. V was trimmed by 7 bases and J by 1 base, leaving 10 bases between them. DNA of the CDR3: TGTGCCAGCACCAGTTCGGAGAACACTGAAGCTTTCTTT. Translating it yields CASTSSENTEAFF.

This clonotype was counted at least ten times. The CDR3: CASSSDRQTSYTF. CDR3 DNA sequence: TGTGCCAGCAGCTCGGACAGGCAGACGAGCTACACCTTC. The chain combines TRBV11-2 with TRBJ1-2; 7 nucleotides match TRBD1. CDR1 SGHAT and CDR2 FQNNGV come from the germline V gene. The CDR3 length is 13 residues. V was pared by 4 bases and J by 9 bases, with 8 bases of the junction left unmatched.

This clonotype was seen a handful of times. The rearrangement links TRBV2 to TRBJ2-7, with D possibly matching TRBD2 (5 bases). The V gene lost 5 bases and the J gene lost 3 bases, with 17 bases spanning the gap. Germline V gene lookup returns CDR1 SNHLY and CDR2 FYNNEI. This CDR3 is 15 amino acids long. The CDR3 region has the DNA TGTGCCAGCAGTTATTTAGAGGGATCGATCTACGAGCAGTACTTC. This gives the protein CASSYLEGSIYEQYF.

The chain links TRBV9 to TRBJ2-5, with D possibly TRBD2 on 7 matching bases. The CDR3 consists of 16 residues. CDR1 is SGDLS and CDR2 is YYNGEE in the germline V gene. Trimming stripped 4 bases from V and 4 bases from J, with 20 bases between. The CDR3 DNA reads as TGTGCCAGCAGCACAGGCAGTGGGGGGGCGAGAGAGACCCAGTACTTC. It yields the protein CASSTGSGGARETQYF.

This clonotype was recorded a few times. The chain combines TRBV25-1 with TRBJ1-6; weak D call: TRBD1 (5 bases). The CDR3 loop spans 15 amino acids. With 5 bases removed from V and 9 bases from J, the gap between germline ends came to 17 bases. Germline CDR1 reads MGHDK; CDR2 reads SYGVNS. In DNA, the CDR3 is TGTGCCAGCAGTTTACCCGGGACTGCGATTTCACCCCTCCACTTT. The encoded protein is CASSLPGTAISPLHF.

V and J are TRBV10-2 and TRBJ1-5; D not certain. Per germline, CDR1 WSHSY and CDR2 SAAADI. Trimming removed 4 bases from V and 1 base from J, with 5 bases in between. The CDR3 runs 13 residues. CDR3 DNA sequence: TGCGCCAGCAGTGGGCAGAGCAATCAGCCCCAGCATTTT. Encoded protein: CASSGQSNQPQHF.

This clonotype was observed many times. The CDR3 is CASSVEGGRRTGELFF. The DNA for the CDR3 is TGTGCCAGCAGCGTAGAGGGCGGGAGACGAACCGGGGAGCTGTTTTTT. The chain has TRBV9 and TRBJ2-2; 7 bases match TRBD2. CDR3 length equals 16 residues. Germline assignment: CDR1 SGDLS and CDR2 YYNGEE. The V and J ends lost 0 bases and 5 bases, in that order; junction bases with no gene match: 7.

This clonotype was counted many times. The genes are TRBV29-1 and TRBJ1-2, with 11 bases that match TRBD1. With V trimmed by 8 bases and J by 7 bases, 12 bases remained unmatched. The CDR3 has 14 residues. Germline V lookup: CDR1 SQVTM, CDR2 ANQGSEA. The CDR3 DNA reads as TGCAGCCTGGGGGAGGACAGGGGGCGGGGTGGCTACACCTTC. Residues: CSLGEDRGRGGYTF.

Many counts were recorded for this clonotype. This chain joins TRBV10-3 and TRBJ1-2; 10 bases are shared with TRBD1. The germline V gene has CDR1 ENHRY and CDR2 SYGVKD. The CDR3 length is 14 residues. V shed 4 bases and J 7 bases; nucleotides not matched to a gene: 6. CDR3 sequence: CAISVDRGAGGYTF. The CDR3 region has the DNA TGTGCCATCAGTGTGGACAGGGGGGCGGGTGGCTACACCTTC.

This clonotype was detected many times. The chain combines TRBV29-1 with TRBJ1-3, with a weak D call TRBD1 (5 bases). The CDR3 totals 13 residues. Germline CDR1 SQVTM, CDR2 ANQGSEA. CDR3: CSGGERSGNTIYF. The CDR3 nucleotides are TGCAGTGGGGGGGAACGGTCTGGAAACACCATATATTTT.

This clonotype has a handful of counts. The rearrangement joins TRBV5-5 to TRBJ1-2, with D unclear. Trimming shortened V by 6 bases and J by 3 bases, and 18 bases separated the two germline ends. Germline loops: CDR1 SGHKS, CDR2 YYEKEE (reference sequence). The CDR3 is made up of 15 amino acids. The CDR3 sequence: CASNLLLPGDYGYTF. CDR3 nucleotide sequence: TGTGCCAGCAACCTGTTACTCCCCGGGGACTATGGCTACACCTTC. The variable domain in full, with the rest retrieved from reference TRBV5-5 and TRBJ1-2, is DAGVTQSPTHLIKTRGQQVTLRCSPISGHKSVSWYQQVLGQGPQFIFQYYEKEERGRGNFPDRFSARQFPNYSSELNVNALLLGDSALYLCASNLLLPGDYGYTFGSGTRLTVV.

This clonotype turned up a few times. The genes are TRBV12-3 or TRBV12-4 and TRBJ1-1; 10 bases match TRBD1. The CDR3 sequence is 15 residues long. Trimming cost V 7 bases and J 3 bases; bases outside gene matches: 8. CDR3 sequence (DNA): TGTGCCAGCACCCGGGACAGGGGATGGCACACTGAAGCTTTCTTT. Its protein is CASTRDRGWHTEAFF.

V gene TRBV20-1 combines with J gene TRBJ1-6; the D is unclear. CDR1 is DFQATT and CDR2 is SNEGSKA in the germline V gene (reference sequence). This CDR3 contains 14 residues. V lost 1 base, J lost 0 bases, and 4 bases lay in between. CDR3 sequence reads: CSARVSSYNSPLHF. CDR3 sequence (DNA): TGCAGTGCTAGAGTCAGCTCCTATAATTCACCCCTCCACTTT.

The rearrangement uses TRBV12-3 or TRBV12-4 and TRBJ1-4; a possible D gene is TRBD1 (5 bases). This CDR3 contains 15 residues. V lost 3 bases, J lost 8 bases, and 16 bases lay in between. This chain's CDR3 is CASSLGQGSGEKLFF. The DNA for the CDR3 is TGTGCCAGCAGTTTGGGCCAGGGTAGTGGCGAAAAACTGTTTTTT.

The table lists this clonotype with many counts. The rearrangement joins TRBV10-2 to TRBJ1-5, with 8 positions matching TRBD1. Unmatched junction bases numbered 4, after V lost 4 bases and J lost 5 bases. CDR3 length: 14 amino acids. Germline CDR1 is WSHSY and CDR2 is SAAADI. As DNA, the CDR3 is TGCGCCAGCAGTGGGAGACAGGGGTATCAGCCCCAGCATTTT. This encodes CASSGRQGYQPQHF.

Only a few counts were recorded for this clonotype. The junction departs from the called germline gene at one end, perhaps through a read error. The genes are TRBV25-1 and TRBJ2-2; no definite D call. Germline V CDR1 and CDR2: MGHDK, SYGVNS. The CDR3 is 14 residues long. CDR3 in DNA: TGTGCCAGTAGTGTTACTCCGAACACCGGGGAGCTGTTTTTT. This codes for CASSVTPNTGELFF.

V usage is TRBV29-1 and J usage is TRBJ1-1, with 12 nucleotides matching TRBD1. Germline loops: CDR1 SQVTM, CDR2 ANQGSEA. The CDR3 sequence is 16 residues long. The V gene end was trimmed by 0 bases and the J gene end by 4 bases; junction bases not matched to a gene: 6. This CDR3 is CSVEDGTGGMSTEAFF. The CDR3 DNA sequence: TGCAGCGTTGAAGACGGGACAGGGGGCATGTCCACTGAAGCTTTCTTT.

A remark on this clonotype: This could be a read error, since a much larger clone is one nucleotide away. The chain employs TRBV7-7 and TRBJ1-1; 7 nucleotides align to TRBD1. The CDR3 spans 15 residues. The germline V gene has CDR1 SSHAT and CDR2 FNYEAQ (reference sequence). DNA for the CDR3: TGTGCTAGCAGCCCATCCCAGGGGGGGGATCCTCTGGCTTTCTTT. It encodes CASSPSQGGDPLAFF.

V usage is TRBV29-1 and J usage is TRBJ2-7, with 13 bases identical to TRBD2. Germline V lookup: CDR1 SQVTM, CDR2 ANQGSEA. The CDR3 has 13 amino acids. The junction had 6 bases not matched to a gene; V was cut back by 6 bases and J by 7 bases. The CDR3 DNA follows: TGCAGCGTCGGGACTAGCGGGACCGGGGAGCAGTACTTC. Amino acids: CSVGTSGTGEQYF.